This entry lists 30 T cell receptor beta chains sequenced from one sample in a study of blood T cells in healthy people across ages. Primed by a sample-barcoded 5' primer and a J-beta primer mix, a second PCR proceeded for roughly 6 to 12 cycles. TCRdb itself ran the 5' RACE reads through MiXCR, one entry per CDR3 protein. The table lists 1.5 million to 2 million distinct CDR3 sequences, roughly 27% of them singletons. What was sequenced was blood. These receptors originate from a woman in her twenties or thirties in good health.

V usage is TRBV20-1 and J usage is TRBJ1-4; D gene unclear. Germline-derived CDR1 and CDR2 are DFQATT and SNEGSKA (reference sequence). This CDR3 is built from 13 residues. V was pared by 6 bases and J by 7 bases, with 15 bases between. The CDR3 DNA is TGCAGTGCGTTCAAGGCGGAAGGTGAAAAACTGTTTTTT. This translates into CSAFKAEGEKLFF.

This clonotype was recorded at least ten times. The chain joins TRBV5-1 to TRBJ2-4, with 9 bases that match TRBD2. The V gene's germline CDR1 is SGHRS and CDR2 YFSETQ. This CDR3 region has 16 residues. The ends lost 4 bases at V and 6 bases at J; junction bases unmatched: 11. In DNA form, the CDR3 reads TGCGCCAGCAGCCAAGCGGGAGGCGGGCCCGGAAACATTCAGTACTTC. Translating it yields CASSQAGGGPGNIQYF.

The chain combines TRBV9 with TRBJ2-1; D remains unclear. Germline-derived CDR1 and CDR2 are SGDLS and YYNGEE. The length of the CDR3 is 17 residues. Trimming took off 4 bases at V and 0 bases at J, with 17 bases between the two ends. The CDR3 protein is CASSLGPSKSSYNEQFF. In DNA, the CDR3 is TGTGCCAGCAGCCTAGGTCCAAGCAAGAGCTCCTACAATGAGCAGTTCTTC.

This clonotype was seen ten or more times. This chain uses TRBV6-6 with TRBJ2-1; D uncertain. Per the germline V gene, CDR1 is MNHNY and CDR2 is SVGAGI (reference sequence). The V end lost 6 bases, the J end lost 0 bases, and 9 bases lay between the germline ends. The CDR3 covers 14 residues. CDR3 bases: TGTGCCAGCAGCTCCTCTGTCTCCTACAATGAGCAGTTCTTC. It specifies CASSSSVSYNEQFF.

The sample holds one count of this clonotype. The chain is built from TRBV3-1 and TRBJ2-1; TRBD2 might be the D (7 bases). The DNA end is a closer match to TRBJ2-7, so the J assignment may be wrong. This CDR3 spans 15 amino acids. Germline V CDR1 and CDR2: LGHDT, YNNKEL (reference sequence). The CDR3 coding sequence is TGTGCCAGCAGCCAAGACCTAGGGGGGGCTGGTGAGCAGTACTTC. Its translation is CASSQDLGGAGEQYF.

At least ten counts were recorded for this clonotype. The chain joins TRBV6-4 to TRBJ2-7; 7 bases agree with TRBD1. CDR1 and CDR2 from the germline V gene are MRHNA and SNTAGT. CDR3 length: 13 residues. Germline trimming cut 3 bases from V and 3 bases from J; bases unmatched to any gene: 2. The CDR3 protein is CASSDRDSYEQYF. Written as DNA, the CDR3 is TGTGCCAGCAGTGATCGGGACAGCTACGAGCAGTACTTC.

J is TRBJ2-7 and V is TRBV2; 15 bases fit TRBD2. J gave up 7 bases and V 5 bases, and 6 bases lay outside the gene matches. The CDR3 sequence is 15 residues long. Looked up from germline, CDR1 is SNHLY and CDR2 is FYNNEI. The CDR3 reads CASSFRTSGRAEQYF. CDR3 bases: TGTGCCAGCAGTTTTCGGACTAGCGGGAGGGCAGAGCAGTACTTC.

The genes are TRBV3-1 and TRBJ2-7, with D perhaps TRBD1 (5 bases). The V end was cut by 1 base, the J end by 5 bases, with 18 bases between. CDR3 length: 16 amino acids. The V gene's germline CDR1 is LGHDT and CDR2 YNNKEL (reference sequence). In DNA, the CDR3 is TGTGCCAGCAGCCAAGGGGTGGGCAGGGATAACAACGAGCAGTACTTC. It specifies CASSQGVGRDNNEQYF.

This clonotype has a handful of counts. The chain recombines TRBV29-1 with TRBJ2-1; tentatively, D is TRBD2 (5 bases). This CDR3 comprises 12 residues. Germline lookup yields CDR1 SQVTM and CDR2 ANQGSEA. V was cut by 3 bases and J by 5 bases, with 8 bases left in between. This CDR3 reads CSVDSGNNEQFF. The CDR3 DNA sequence: TGCAGCGTTGACTCGGGGAACAATGAGCAGTTCTTC.

In its sample, this clonotype was seen a few times. The chain joins TRBV7-4 to TRBJ2-7; D unclear. CDR3 size: 14 residues. Trimming took 1 base from V and 1 from J, leaving 8 bases between them. CDR1 and CDR2 (germline): SGHVT, SQSDAQ. The CDR3 sequence: CASSLVPQSYEQYF. In DNA, the CDR3 is TGTGCCAGCAGCTTAGTTCCCCAGTCCTACGAGCAGTACTTC.

In its sample, this clonotype was seen many times. V gene TRBV7-2 combines with J gene TRBJ2-1; D tentatively reads TRBD1 or TRBD2 (5 bases each). The length of the CDR3 is 15 residues. Between the trimmed V and J ends, which lost 2 bases and 4 bases, there was a span of 12 bases. The germline V gene encodes CDR1 SGHTA and CDR2 FQGNSA. The CDR3 loop is CASSLRLWGYNEQFF. DNA for the CDR3: TGTGCCAGCAGCTTAAGGCTGTGGGGGTACAATGAGCAGTTCTTC.

This clonotype came up many times. The rearrangement uses TRBV5-1 and TRBJ2-5; D unresolved. The CDR3 loop spans 14 amino acids. Deletions cut 4 bases from V and 2 bases from J, with 12 bases between. The germline gives CDR1 SGHRS, CDR2 YFSETQ. CDR3 nucleotides: TGCGCCAGCAGCCCCCTGAGAGTACAAGAGACCCAGTACTTC. Translated: CASSPLRVQETQYF.

This clonotype was counted at least ten times. The chain is built from TRBV9 and TRBJ2-7, with 8 bases matching TRBD2. Per germline, CDR1 SGDLS and CDR2 YYNGEE. Germline trimming cut 0 bases from V and 3 bases from J; bases unmatched to any gene: 5. The CDR3 length is 15 residues. This CDR3 is CASSVDASGLYEQYF. CDR3 nucleotides: TGTGCCAGCAGCGTAGATGCTAGCGGGCTCTACGAGCAGTACTTC.

This sequence joins TRBV27 and TRBJ1-2, with 12 bases lining up with TRBD1. The trim removed 5 bases at V and 7 bases at J, leaving 8 bases unmatched. This CDR3 has 15 amino acids. Germline loops: CDR1 MNHEY, CDR2 SMNVEV (reference sequence). CDR3 loop: CASSDRDRGLGGYTF. The CDR3 DNA is TGTGCCAGCAGTGACCGGGACAGGGGGCTTGGTGGCTACACCTTC.

About this clonotype itself: This may come from a read error, since a much larger clone is one base off. The chain recombines TRBV7-2 with TRBJ2-1, with D unresolved. This CDR3 has 14 residues. Germline V gene lookup returns CDR1 SGHTA and CDR2 FQGNSA. The CDR3 sequence is CASSLSLSYNKQFF. As DNA, the CDR3 is TGTGCCAGCAGCTTGTCACTCTCCTACAATAAGCAGTTCTTC. Full variable domain (remainder filled in from reference TRBV7-2 and TRBJ2-1): GAGVSQSPSNKVTEKGKDVELRCDPISGHTALYWYRQSLGQGLEFLIYFQGNSAPDKSGLPSDRFSAERTGGSVSTLTIQRTQQEDSAVYLCASSLSLSYNKQFFGPGTRLTVL.

The chain uses TRBV5-5 and TRBJ1-2; tentative D call: TRBD1 (5 bases). This CDR3 is built from 14 residues. Between the trimmed V and J ends, which lost 7 bases and 2 bases, there was a span of 15 bases. The germline V gene encodes CDR1 SGHKS and CDR2 YYEKEE (reference sequence). CDR3 nucleotide sequence: TGTGCCAGCCACGGGGCCAGACCCAACTATGGCTACACCTTC. Residues: CASHGARPNYGYTF.

This clonotype occurred many times. V and J are TRBV7-2 and TRBJ1-5; TRBD1 is a possible D gene (6 bases). The V gene lost 5 bases and the J gene lost 3 bases, with 8 bases spanning the gap. The length of the CDR3 is 13 residues. Germline V gene sequence: CDR1 SGHTA, CDR2 FQGNSA. CDR3 sequence: CASSGQYNQPQHF. CDR3 sequence (DNA): TGTGCCAGCAGCGGACAGTACAATCAGCCCCAGCATTTT.

This clonotype was seen only a few times. V usage is TRBV7-2 and J usage is TRBJ2-2; perhaps TRBD2 as D (5 bases). V was cut by 3 bases and J by 1 base, with 9 bases left in between. CDR1 and CDR2 from the germline V gene are SGHTA and FQGNSA. The CDR3 spans 15 residues. The CDR3 loop reads CASSLASQNTGELFF. The CDR3 nucleotides are TGTGCCAGCAGCTTGGCTAGCCAGAACACCGGGGAGCTGTTTTTT. Based on the CDR3 plus reference TRBV7-2 and TRBJ2-2, the full variable domain is GAGVSQSPSNKVTEKGKDVELRCDPISGHTALYWYRQSLGQGLEFLIYFQGNSAPDKSGLPSDRFSAERTGGSVSTLTIQRTQQEDSAVYLCASSLASQNTGELFFGEGSRLTVL.

The chain combines TRBV29-1 with TRBJ2-3; 10 nucleotides align to TRBD1. The junction had 2 bases not matched to a gene; V was cut back by 7 bases and J by 1 base. Germline V CDR1 and CDR2: SQVTM, ANQGSEA. This CDR3 comprises 13 residues. This chain's CDR3 is CSAGTGGTDTQYF. The CDR3 DNA follows: TGCAGCGCCGGGACAGGGGGCACAGATACGCAGTATTTT.

This clonotype has just a few counts. This chain connects TRBV5-1 to TRBJ2-7; D might be TRBD1 (5 bases). CDR1 SGHRS and CDR2 YFSETQ come from the germline V gene. The CDR3 consists of 16 residues. Trimming stripped 2 bases from V and 4 bases from J, with 19 bases between. This CDR3 reads CASSFTYRILLYEQYF. CDR3 DNA sequence: TGCGCCAGCAGCTTCACCTACAGGATATTACTTTACGAGCAGTACTTC.

Ten or more counts support this clonotype. The gene calls are TRBV7-2 and TRBJ2-6; D possibly corresponds to TRBD2 (6 bases). Germline loops: CDR1 SGHTA, CDR2 FQGNSA. This CDR3 spans 16 amino acids. V dropped 8 bases and J dropped 0 bases, with 14 bases sitting between them. The CDR3 here is CASSRSGRSGANVLTF. In DNA, the CDR3 is TGTGCCAGCTCAAGGAGCGGGCGCTCTGGGGCCAACGTCCTGACTTTC.

This clonotype was seen many times. The chain employs TRBV6-1 and TRBJ2-5; no clear D. Germline V gives CDR1 MNHNS, CDR2 SASEGT. This CDR3 has 14 residues. Trimming took 0 bases from V and 1 from J, leaving 6 bases between them. CDR3 protein: CASSEAWGQETQYF. The CDR3 region has the DNA TGTGCCAGCAGTGAAGCTTGGGGCCAAGAGACCCAGTACTTC.

This sequence joins TRBV11-2 and TRBJ1-2; TRBD1 agrees at 7 bases. Germline trimming cut 1 base from V and 0 bases from J; bases unmatched to any gene: 2. Germline-derived CDR1 and CDR2 are SGHAT and FQNNGV. There are 15 residues in the CDR3. The CDR3 bases are TGTGCCAGCAGCTTAGCCGGACAGGCTAACTATGGCTACACCTTC. It yields the protein CASSLAGQANYGYTF.

This clonotype was seen a handful of times. This rearrangement joins TRBV7-2 to TRBJ2-7; weak D call: TRBD2 (6 bases). The V gene lost 3 bases and the J gene lost 6 bases, with 15 bases spanning the gap. The CDR3 covers 14 residues. The germline V gene encodes CDR1 SGHTA and CDR2 FQGNSA. CDR3 residues: CASSFRLGSGEQYF. The CDR3 DNA reads as TGTGCCAGCAGCTTTAGACTAGGGTCCGGCGAGCAGTACTTC.

The CDR3 sequence: CASSLGLAVGYF. The DNA for the CDR3 is TGTGCCAGCAGTTTAGGACTAGCGGTTGGGTATTTT. The chain combines TRBV12-3 or TRBV12-4 with TRBJ2-3; 9 bases align to TRBD2. The V and J ends lost 1 base and 14 bases, in that order; junction bases with no gene match: 4. This CDR3 is 12 amino acids long.

This clonotype was found a few times. The genes are TRBV28 and TRBJ2-1; 10 bases match TRBD1. This CDR3 has 15 amino acids. V was pared by 5 bases and J by 9 bases, with 10 bases of the junction left unmatched. Germline assignment: CDR1 MDHEN and CDR2 SYDVKM. Written as DNA, the CDR3 is TGTGCCAGCAGTACCCCCGGGACAGGGGCCTTTGAGCAGTTCTTC. Protein: CASSTPGTGAFEQFF.

The chain has TRBV6-5 and TRBJ2-5; 8 bases are shared with TRBD1. The germline V gene encodes CDR1 MNHEY and CDR2 SVGAGI. The CDR3 is 15 amino acids. J was trimmed by 4 bases and V by 0 bases; bases with no gene match: 4. The CDR3 nucleotides are TGTGCCAGCAGTTACTCTCCGGACAGGGTAGAGACCCAGTACTTC. Residues: CASSYSPDRVETQYF.

This clonotype was found many times. The chain carries TRBV6-5 and TRBJ2-7; 8 nucleotides match TRBD1. Trimming at V came to 8 bases and at J to 3 bases, leaving 6 bases not matched to a gene. Germline CDR1 and CDR2: MNHEY and SVGAGI. The CDR3 has 13 amino acids. The CDR3 is CASSRTGNYEQYF. Written as DNA, the CDR3 is TGTGCCAGCTCCCGGACAGGGAACTACGAGCAGTACTTC.

This clonotype was seen more than once but under ten times. The chain couples TRBV5-1 to TRBJ2-5; no reliable D call. CDR1 SGHRS and CDR2 YFSETQ come from the germline V gene. V was trimmed by 5 bases and J by 3 bases, leaving 17 bases between them. CDR3 length: 15 residues. CDR3 protein: CASSYWLDKKETQYF. CDR3 DNA sequence: TGCGCCAGCAGTTACTGGCTAGATAAGAAAGAGACCCAGTACTTC. Full variable domain (rest looked up from reference TRBV5-1 and TRBJ2-5): KAGVTQTPRYLIKTRGQQVTLSCSPISGHRSVSWYQQTPGQGLQFLFEYFSETQRNKGNFPGRFSGRQFSNSRSEMNVSTLELGDSALYLCASSYWLDKKETQYFGPGTRLLVL.

The chain recombines TRBV27 with TRBJ2-1; 14 bases map to TRBD2. Germline V gene lookup returns CDR1 MNHEY and CDR2 SMNVEV (reference sequence). The CDR3 is made up of 15 amino acids. The V segment lost 6 bases and the J segment 7 bases; nucleotides outside the gene matches: 5. CDR3 nucleotides: TGTGCCAGCAGGACTAGCGGGGGGGCCGAAAATGAGCAGTTCTTC. Protein product: CASRTSGGAENEQFF.